Here is one T cell receptor beta chain with its context. Its antigen is not known. The sample belongs to a study of beta chain features in type 1 diabetes. Study in general: The patients were much like the healthy donors in age, gender and cell yields. The study's findings and limits: A closer apparent resemblance between naive, central memory and Treg TCRB repertoires was seen in patients than in healthy donors.

Trimming stripped 6 bases from V and 2 bases from J, with 11 bases between. Germline V gene data show CDR1 as MNHEY and CDR2 as SVGAGI. The CDR3 loop spans 13 amino acids. Sequenced material consisted of expressed TCRB transcripts (all of the isolated RNA was reverse transcribed). This table comes from immunoSEQ multiplex PCR, and its TCRdb copy is limited to in-frame clones, with some not included. The sample records approximately 140,000 clones, about 7% being singletons. The chain links TRBV6-5 to TRBJ2-7, with TRBD1 as a possible D gene (6 bases). The specimen was central memory CD4+ T cells from blood. The clonotype originates from a woman in her 30s in good health. The CDR3 region has the DNA TGTGCCAGCAGCCGGGACATTACCTACGAGCAGTACTTC. This translates into CASSRDITYEQYF.